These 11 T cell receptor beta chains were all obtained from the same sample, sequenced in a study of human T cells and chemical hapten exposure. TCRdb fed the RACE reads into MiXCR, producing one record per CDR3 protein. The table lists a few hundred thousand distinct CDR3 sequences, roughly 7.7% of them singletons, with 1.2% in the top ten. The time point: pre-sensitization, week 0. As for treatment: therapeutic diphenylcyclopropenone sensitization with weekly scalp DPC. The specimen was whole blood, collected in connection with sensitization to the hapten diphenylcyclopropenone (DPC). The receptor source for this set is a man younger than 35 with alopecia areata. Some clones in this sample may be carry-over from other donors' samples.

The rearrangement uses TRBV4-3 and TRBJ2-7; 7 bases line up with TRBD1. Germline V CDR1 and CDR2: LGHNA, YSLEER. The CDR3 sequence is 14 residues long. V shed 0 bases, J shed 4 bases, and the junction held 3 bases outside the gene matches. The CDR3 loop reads CASSQDGRGYEQYF. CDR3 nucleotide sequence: TGCGCCAGCAGCCAAGACGGCAGGGGGTACGAGCAGTACTTC.

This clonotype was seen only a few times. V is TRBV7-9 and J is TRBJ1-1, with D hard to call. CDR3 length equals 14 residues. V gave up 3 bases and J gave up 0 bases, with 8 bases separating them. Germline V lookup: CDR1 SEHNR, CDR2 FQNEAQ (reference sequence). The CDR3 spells CASSFSQLNTEAFF. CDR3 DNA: TGTGCCAGCAGCTTTTCACAGCTGAACACTGAAGCTTTCTTT.

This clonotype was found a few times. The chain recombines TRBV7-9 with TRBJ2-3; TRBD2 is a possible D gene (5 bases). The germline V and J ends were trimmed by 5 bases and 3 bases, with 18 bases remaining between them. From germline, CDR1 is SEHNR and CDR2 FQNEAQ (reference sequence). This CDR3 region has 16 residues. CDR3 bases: TGTGCCAGCAGCCCCCCAAGAGGACTTGTGACAGATACGCAGTATTTT. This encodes CASSPPRGLVTDTQYF.

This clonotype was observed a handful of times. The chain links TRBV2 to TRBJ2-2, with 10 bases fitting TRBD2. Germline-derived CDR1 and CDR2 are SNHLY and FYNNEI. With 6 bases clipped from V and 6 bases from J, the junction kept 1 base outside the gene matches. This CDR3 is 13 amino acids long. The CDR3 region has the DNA TGTGCCAGCAGAACTAGCGGGGCCGGGGAGCTGTTTTTT. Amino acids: CASRTSGAGELFF.

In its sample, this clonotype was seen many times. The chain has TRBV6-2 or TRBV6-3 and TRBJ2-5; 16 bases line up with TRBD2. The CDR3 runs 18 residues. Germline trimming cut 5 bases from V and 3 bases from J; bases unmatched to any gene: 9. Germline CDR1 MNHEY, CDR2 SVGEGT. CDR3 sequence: CASSGSGTSGGAEETQYF. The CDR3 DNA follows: TGTGCCAGCAGTGGCTCCGGGACTAGCGGGGGGGCCGAAGAGACCCAGTACTTC.

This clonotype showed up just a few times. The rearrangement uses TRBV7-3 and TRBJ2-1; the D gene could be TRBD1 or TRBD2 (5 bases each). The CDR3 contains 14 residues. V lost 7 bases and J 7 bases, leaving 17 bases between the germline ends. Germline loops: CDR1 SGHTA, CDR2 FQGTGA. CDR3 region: CASTRPGRVNEQFF. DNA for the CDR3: TGTGCCAGCACCCGCCCGGGGCGAGTGAATGAGCAGTTCTTC.

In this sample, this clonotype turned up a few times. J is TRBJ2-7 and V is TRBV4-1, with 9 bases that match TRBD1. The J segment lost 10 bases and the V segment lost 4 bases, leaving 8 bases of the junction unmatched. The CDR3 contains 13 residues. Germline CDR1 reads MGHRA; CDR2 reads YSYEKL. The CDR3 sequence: CASSPSRDREQYF. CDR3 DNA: TGCGCCAGCAGCCCGTCCCGGGACAGGGAACAGTACTTC.

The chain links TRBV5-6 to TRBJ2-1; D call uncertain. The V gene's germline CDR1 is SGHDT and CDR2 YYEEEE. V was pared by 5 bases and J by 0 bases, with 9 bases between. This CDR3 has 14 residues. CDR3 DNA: TGTGCCAGCAGAAAGTGGGGCTCCTACAATGAGCAGTTCTTC. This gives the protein CASRKWGSYNEQFF.

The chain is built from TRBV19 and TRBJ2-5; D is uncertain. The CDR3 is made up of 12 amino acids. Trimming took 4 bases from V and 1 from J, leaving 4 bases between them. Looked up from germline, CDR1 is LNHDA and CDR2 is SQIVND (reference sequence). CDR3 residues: CASSNFQETQYF. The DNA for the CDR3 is TGTGCCAGTAGTAATTTCCAAGAGACCCAGTACTTC.

CDR3 DNA sequence: TGCAGTGCTAGAACTTTAGGGGATACTAACTATGGCTACACCTTC. Its translation is CSARTLGDTNYGYTF. The chain uses TRBV20-1 and TRBJ1-2, with TRBD1 as a possible D gene (5 bases). Germline V CDR1 and CDR2: DFQATT, SNEGSKA (reference sequence). The CDR3 sequence is 15 residues long. Deletions cut 2 bases from V and 0 bases from J, with 13 bases between.

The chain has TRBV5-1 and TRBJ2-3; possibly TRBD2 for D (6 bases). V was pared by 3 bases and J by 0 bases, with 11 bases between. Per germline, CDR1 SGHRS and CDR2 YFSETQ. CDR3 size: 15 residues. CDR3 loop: CASSWPAGSTDTQYF. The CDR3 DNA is TGCGCCAGCAGCTGGCCGGCGGGGAGCACAGATACGCAGTATTTT.